This TCR beta chain was identified during a study of ipilimumab plus nivolumab after autologous stem cell transplantation. Overall study context: Typical patient got roughly 5 ipilimumab doses and seven to nine nivolumab doses (median). The myeloma cohort included high-risk transplant-naive patients and patients relapsing within 3 years of a first autologous transplant. Study-wide points: Per the authors, repertoire, Treg and microbiota data justify further study.

This CDR3 contains 16 residues. Germline assignment: CDR1 LGHNT and CDR2 FRNRAP. Trimming cost V 1 base and J 5 bases, with 18 bases left between them. Profiling relied on immunoSEQ multiplex PCR, and the TCRdb table lists in-frame clones only, not all of them. The sample has about 43,000 clones, 88% seen once. Comments on this clone: Its antigen is still unknown.

Starting 14 to 28 days after autologous transplant, ipilimumab 1 mg/kg was given. This sample comprised PBMCs, obtained in a trial of ipilimumab plus nivolumab as post-transplant consolidation. The rearrangement uses TRBV12-5 and TRBJ2-7; D may correspond to TRBD1 or TRBD2 (5 bases each). This sequence was found in a male donor with multiple myeloma. CDR3 bases: TGTGCTAGTGGTTTGGCCATCGGGACGTACGGCGACGAGCAGTACTTC. Translation gives CASGLAIGTYGDEQYF.